This T cell receptor beta chain was sequenced in a study of T cell repertoires in cytomegalovirus infection. Whole-study context: CMV infection plus the matching HLA type was flagged by public TCR beta signatures. Study-level results: In two of eight donors, the top clonotype was HLA-C-restricted CMV-specific.

Each CDR3 protein is one row after TCRdb ran MiXCR on the reads. This sample has fewer than 650,000 distinct CDR3 sequences; approximately 40% occur once, and the top ten carry roughly 50%. V gave up 1 base and J gave up 0 bases, with 7 bases separating them. The CDR3 loop spans 14 amino acids. The germline gives CDR1 MNHNS, CDR2 SASEGT. This clonotype occurred many times. Antigen: not known. Material: cultured PBMCs, obtained from culture after CMV antigen stimulation. V gene TRBV6-1 combines with J gene TRBJ2-7; D is unresolved. This receptor was taken from a human donor in good health (CMV status not recorded). Some clones in this sample may be carry-over from other donors' samples. DNA of the CDR3: TGTGCCAGCAGTGAAGGGACGTCCTCCTACGAGCAGTACTTC. It specifies CASSEGTSSYEQYF.